This T cell receptor beta chain appears in the sequencing data of a study of blood T cell repertoires in COVID-19 (TCRdb year 2020). As for the study more broadly: Collaborator samples came from the United States, Italy and Spain and covered acute and convalescent phases of COVID-19. The material from the prospective study consisted of cDNA or gDNA derived from T cells, B-cell-depleted T cells, or PBMCs. Subjects who had been exposed to COVID-19, were actively infected with it, or had recovered from it provided the deeply sampled blood TCRbeta repertoires that made up the dataset. The repertoires were released in a freely available public database meant as a resource for research on the immune response to SARS-CoV-2. Samples came from the ongoing ImmuneRACE study (first 160 participants) plus 1,254 subjects from 6 global collaborators. A de-identified subject ID, COVID-19 status, age in years and sex were almost always included in the sample metadata. HLA class I and class II types, where available, came from metadata supplied by the sample provider rather than from assay-based typing. Here is what the overall study found, with its caveats: Clinical and demographic metadata were provided uncurated, with the amount varying by source and participant.

The immunoSEQ Assay, a bias-controlled multiplex PCR, was used to amplify TCRbeta CDR3 regions from genomic DNA. Per the source publication's procedure: Within the assay, amplification of reference gene primers was used to estimate how many nucleated cells each sample contained. Sequence reads were collapsed and filtered to measure the absolute abundance of every unique TCRbeta CDR3 rearrangement. For each sample, productive Simpson clonality was calculated as the square root of Simpson's diversity index across productive rearrangements. TCRdb stores this immuneACCESS table with in-frame sequences only. Part of the clones is absent; in the studies checked, under half of the shortfall reflects unresolved V genes, and no reason is known for the rest. Clone size and the V and J calls come from that table; the DNA yielded D and trimming. In all, the sample holds roughly 160,000 clones, and approximately 82% of those were seen once. Together, the top ten hold roughly 18% of the sample.

Another Seattle source contributed samples from volunteer blood donors who had recovered from COVID-19. The collaborating institutions used their own protocols to collect whole blood in K2EDTA tubes. Collaborator samples were shipped for TCRbeta analysis as frozen whole blood, isolated PBMCs, or DNA extracted from either sample type. A note on this clone: There is no known antigen for this receptor. No much larger clonotype is one base removed from it; base qualities were not supplied.

The source material was peripheral blood. This clonotype was obtained from an older woman who had recovered from COVID-19.

The CDR3 here reads CASSYAATGGGEKLFF. The nucleotide sequence reads as follows: TGTGCCAGCAGTTACGCCGCTACAGGGGGTGGGGAAAAACTGTTTTTT. Rearrangement joined TRBV6-6 to TRBJ1-4, and TRBD1 matches 8 of the central bases. From its cysteine to its phenylalanine, the CDR3 spans 16 amino acids. Only the CDR3 region is kept as DNA, spanning 48 bases read in frame from base 1. Compared with germline, V lacks 2 bases and J lacks 8 bases; bases without a gene match: 10. In the germline V gene (reference sequence), CDR1 corresponds to MNHNY and CDR2 to SVGAGI.